This entry describes one T cell receptor beta chain. What it binds is unknown. From germline, CDR1 is DFQATT and CDR2 SNEGSKA (reference sequence). The V end lost 6 bases, the J end lost 3 bases, and 8 bases lay between the germline ends. The CDR3 contains 11 residues. The PCR employed 60 Vbeta primers together with 13 Jbeta primers. Original processing notes: Later reanalysis found 70 million to 95 million unique TCR beta chains, roughly 10 million of them shared. Some clones are missing from TCRdb's copy, which holds only in-frame ones; the method was immunoSEQ multiplex PCR. D and trimming were read from the DNA, whereas the V and J calls and clone size are those reported in that table. The sample lists approximately 200,000 clones; around 74% were seen once. The sample is drawn from a study of cytomegalovirus exposure and HLA in healthy donors. General study findings and limits: Accounts indicate the classifier identified cytomegalovirus status with strong specificity and sensitivity.

The chain carries TRBV20-1 and TRBJ1-2, with D unresolved. Sequencing was performed on PBMCs. The receptor comes from a girl aged 5 to 17 in good health and CMV-seropositive. CDR3 nucleotides: TGCAGTGCCCCTATGGACTATGGCTACACCTTC. Its translation: CSAPMDYGYTF.